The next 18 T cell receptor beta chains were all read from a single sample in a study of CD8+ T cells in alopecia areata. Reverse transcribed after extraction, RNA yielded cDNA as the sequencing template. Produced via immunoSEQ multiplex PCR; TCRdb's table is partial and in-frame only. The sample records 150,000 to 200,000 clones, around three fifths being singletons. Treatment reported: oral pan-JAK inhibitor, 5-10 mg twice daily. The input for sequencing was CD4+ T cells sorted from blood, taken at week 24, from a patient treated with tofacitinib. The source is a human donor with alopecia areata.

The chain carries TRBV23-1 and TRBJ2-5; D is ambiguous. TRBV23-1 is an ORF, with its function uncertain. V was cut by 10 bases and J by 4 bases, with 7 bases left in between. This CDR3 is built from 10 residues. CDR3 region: CATFLETQYF. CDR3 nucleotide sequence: TGCGCCACTTTTTTAGAGACCCAGTACTTC.

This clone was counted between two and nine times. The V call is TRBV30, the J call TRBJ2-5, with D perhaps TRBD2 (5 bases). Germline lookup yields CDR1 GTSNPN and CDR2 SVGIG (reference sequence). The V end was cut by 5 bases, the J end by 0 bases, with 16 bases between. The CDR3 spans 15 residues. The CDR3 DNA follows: TGTGCCTGGCTCCCCGGACTGTCCCACCAAGAGACCCAGTACTTC. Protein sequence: CAWLPGLSHQETQYF.

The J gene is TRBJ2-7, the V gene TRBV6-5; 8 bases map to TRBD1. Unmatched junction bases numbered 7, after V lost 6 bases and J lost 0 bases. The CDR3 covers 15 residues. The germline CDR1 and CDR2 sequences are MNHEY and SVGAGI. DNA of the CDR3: TGTGCCAGCAGCCGGGGACAGGCTCGCTCCTACGAGCAGTACTTC. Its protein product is CASSRGQARSYEQYF.

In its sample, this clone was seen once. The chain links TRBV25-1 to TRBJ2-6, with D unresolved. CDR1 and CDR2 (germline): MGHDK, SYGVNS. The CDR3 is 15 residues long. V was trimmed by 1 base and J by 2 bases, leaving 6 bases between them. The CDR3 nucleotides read TGTGCCAGCAGTGAATCGGGCGCTGGGGCCAACGTCCTGACTTTC. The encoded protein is CASSESGAGANVLTF.

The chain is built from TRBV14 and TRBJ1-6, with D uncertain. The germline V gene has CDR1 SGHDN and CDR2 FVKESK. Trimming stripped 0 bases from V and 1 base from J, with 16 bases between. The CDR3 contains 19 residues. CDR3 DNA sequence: TGTGCCAGCAGCCAAGAAACCTTTTCCCCTTGGTCCTATAATTCACCCCTCCACTTT. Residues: CASSQETFSPWSYNSPLHF. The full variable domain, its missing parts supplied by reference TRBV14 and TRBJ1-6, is EAGVTQFPSHSVIEKGQTVTLRCDPISGHDNLYWYRRVMGKEIKFLLHFVKESKQDESGMPNNRFLAERTGGTYSTLKVQPAELEDSGVYFCASSQETFSPWSYNSPLHFGNGTRLTVT.

The CDR3 coding sequence is TGTGCCAGCAGCAACCGGGACAGGGGGACCGGAGAGACCCAGTACTTC. Residues: CASSNRDRGTGETQYF. The V and J genes are TRBV5-4 and TRBJ2-5; 11 bases map to TRBD1. Trimming removed 4 bases from V and 4 bases from J; junction bases left unmatched: 9. The CDR3 consists of 16 residues. In germline, CDR1 is SGHNT, CDR2 YYREEE (reference sequence).

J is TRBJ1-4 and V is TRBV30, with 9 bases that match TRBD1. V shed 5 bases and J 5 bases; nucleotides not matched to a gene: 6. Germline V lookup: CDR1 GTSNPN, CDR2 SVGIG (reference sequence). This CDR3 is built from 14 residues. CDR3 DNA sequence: TGTGCCTGGCGGACCGGGACAGGGAATGAAAAACTGTTTTTT. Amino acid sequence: CAWRTGTGNEKLFF.

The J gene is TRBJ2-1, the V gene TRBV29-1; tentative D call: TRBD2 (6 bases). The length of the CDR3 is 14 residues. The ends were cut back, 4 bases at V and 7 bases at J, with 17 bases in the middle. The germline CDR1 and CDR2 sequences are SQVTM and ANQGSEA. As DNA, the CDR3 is TGCAGCGTTGGAATGGGGACTTCGGGGAATGAGCAGTTCTTC. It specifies CSVGMGTSGNEQFF.

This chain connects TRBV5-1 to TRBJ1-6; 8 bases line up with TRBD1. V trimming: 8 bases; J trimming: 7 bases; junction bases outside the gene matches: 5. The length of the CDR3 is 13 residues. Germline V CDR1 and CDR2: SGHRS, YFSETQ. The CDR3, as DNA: TGCGCCAGTACGACAGGGGACAATTCACCCCTCCACTTT. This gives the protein CASTTGDNSPLHF.

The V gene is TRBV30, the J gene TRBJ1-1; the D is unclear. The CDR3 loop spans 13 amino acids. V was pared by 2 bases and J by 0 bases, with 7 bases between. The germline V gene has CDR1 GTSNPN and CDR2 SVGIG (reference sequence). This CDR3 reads CAWSHSMNTEAFF. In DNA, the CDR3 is TGTGCCTGGAGTCACAGCATGAACACTGAAGCTTTCTTT.

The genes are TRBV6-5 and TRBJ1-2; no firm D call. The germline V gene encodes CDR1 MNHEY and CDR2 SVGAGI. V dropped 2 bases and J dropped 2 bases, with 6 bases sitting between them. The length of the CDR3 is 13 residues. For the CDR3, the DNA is TGTGCCAGCAGTTACGAGTGGAACTATGGCTACACCTTC. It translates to CASSYEWNYGYTF.

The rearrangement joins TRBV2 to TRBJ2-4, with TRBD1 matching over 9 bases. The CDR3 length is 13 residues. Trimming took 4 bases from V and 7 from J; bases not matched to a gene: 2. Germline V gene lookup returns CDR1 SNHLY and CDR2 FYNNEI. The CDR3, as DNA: TGTGCCAGCAGTGTCGGACAGGGGAACATTCAGTACTTC. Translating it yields CASSVGQGNIQYF.

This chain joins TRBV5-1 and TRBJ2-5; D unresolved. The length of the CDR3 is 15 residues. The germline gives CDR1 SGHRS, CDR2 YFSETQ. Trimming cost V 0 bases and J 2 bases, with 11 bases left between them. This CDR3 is CASSLVADTQETQYF. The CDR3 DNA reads TGCGCCAGCAGCTTGGTGGCAGACACACAAGAGACCCAGTACTTC. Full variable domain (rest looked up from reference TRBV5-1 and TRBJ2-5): KAGVTQTPRYLIKTRGQQVTLSCSPISGHRSVSWYQQTPGQGLQFLFEYFSETQRNKGNFPGRFSGRQFSNSRSEMNVSTLELGDSALYLCASSLVADTQETQYFGPGTRLLVL.

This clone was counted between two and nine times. The CDR3 loop is CASSTDSLNEQFF. The CDR3 region has the DNA TGTGCCAGCAGCACTGACAGCCTCAATGAGCAGTTCTTC. V gene TRBV5-6 combines with J gene TRBJ2-1, with a weak D call TRBD1 (5 bases). V lost 4 bases and J 6 bases, leaving 11 bases between the germline ends. The CDR3 length is 13 residues. Germline CDR1 and CDR2: SGHDT and YYEEEE.

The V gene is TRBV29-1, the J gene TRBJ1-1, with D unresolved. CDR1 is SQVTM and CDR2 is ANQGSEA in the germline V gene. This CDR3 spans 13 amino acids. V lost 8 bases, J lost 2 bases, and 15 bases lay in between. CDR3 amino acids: CSFHRQANTEAFF. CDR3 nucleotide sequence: TGCAGCTTCCATAGACAAGCCAACACTGAAGCTTTCTTT.

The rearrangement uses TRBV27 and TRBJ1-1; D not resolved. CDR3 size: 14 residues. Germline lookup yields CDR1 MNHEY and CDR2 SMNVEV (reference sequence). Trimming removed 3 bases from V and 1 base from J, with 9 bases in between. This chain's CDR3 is CASSFSQRNTEAFF. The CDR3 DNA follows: TGTGCCAGCAGTTTTTCACAGAGGAACACTGAAGCTTTCTTT.

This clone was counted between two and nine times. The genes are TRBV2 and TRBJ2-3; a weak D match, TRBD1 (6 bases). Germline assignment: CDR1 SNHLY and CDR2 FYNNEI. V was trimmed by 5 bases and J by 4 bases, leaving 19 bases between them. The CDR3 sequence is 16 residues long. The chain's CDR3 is CASSLNGGGSADTQYF. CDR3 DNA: TGTGCCAGCAGTCTTAATGGGGGCGGAAGCGCAGATACGCAGTATTTT.

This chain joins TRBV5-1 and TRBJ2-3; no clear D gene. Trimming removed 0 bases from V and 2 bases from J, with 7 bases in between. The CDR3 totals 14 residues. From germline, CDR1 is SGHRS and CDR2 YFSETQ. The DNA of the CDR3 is TGCGCCAGCAGCTTGGAGGGTACCACAGATACGCAGTATTTT. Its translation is CASSLEGTTDTQYF.